This TCR beta chain comes out of a study of OX40 agonist ivuxolimab in advanced cancers. Overall study results and limits: On average, a greater number of expanded clones characterised CD8+ T cells relative to CD4+.

Assay: immunoSEQ multiplex PCR; the TCRdb copy retains only in-frame clones and omits some. The table records roughly 80,000 clones, 87% of them present only once. The CDR3 loop spans 11 amino acids. Germline CDR1 MNHNS, CDR2 SASEGT. Trimming removed 6 bases at V and 1 base at J, with 3 bases between. Notes on this clone: The antigen is undetermined.

The sequences come from CD4+ or CD8+ T cells sorted from blood, collected in a trial of the OX40 agonist ivuxolimab. This TCR was recovered from an adult with an advanced solid tumor such as melanoma, head and neck, liver or kidney cancer. The chain couples TRBV6-1 to TRBJ1-1; the D is unclear. Here the CDR3 DNA reads TGTGCCAGCAGAGCGAACACTGAAGCTTTCTTT. Protein: CASRANTEAFF.